The clone carrying this T cell receptor beta chain has just one count. This specimen comes from a study of blood T cell repertoires in COVID-19. The V end lost 6 bases, the J end lost 4 bases, and 18 bases lay between the germline ends. Germline loops: CDR1 MNHEY, CDR2 SVGAGI. The CDR3 consists of 15 residues. Clones were read by immunoSEQ multiplex PCR, and TCRdb kept only the in-frame ones, dropping some. Of 65,000 to 75,000 clones in the sample, roughly 80% were seen once. The sample comprised peripheral blood. The receptor's source is a woman at least 80 years old with acute or convalescent COVID-19. The rearrangement links TRBV6-5 to TRBJ1-2; D might be TRBD1 (5 bases). CDR3 in amino acids: CASSQPQGGSYGYTF. The CDR3 coding sequence is TGTGCCAGCAGCCAACCCCAGGGAGGGAGCTATGGCTACACCTTC.